Listed below are T cell receptor beta chains from one sample, sequenced in a study of control samples from healthy donors and cancer patients. The repertoire was sequenced with immunoSEQ multiplex PCR; TCRdb's copy has only in-frame clones and lacks some. The sample yields approximately 40,000 clones, 65% to 80% seen once. Material for sequencing was formalin-fixed, paraffin-embedded tissue. The origin of the receptors is a male donor with melanoma. The CDR3 runs from the conserved cysteine through the conserved F or W. D genes are given only for firm matches. Size is stated for part of the rows, as once, few or many counts, or as a class when the clone is expanded.

clone_size	v_call	d_call	j_call	cdr3_aa	cdr3_nt
few	TRBV29-1	TRBD1	TRBJ2-7	CSVEATGDEQYF	TGCAGCGTTGAAGCGACAGGGGACGAGCAGTACTTC
-	TRBV6-5	-	TRBJ1-2	CASSHGQLAYGYTF	TGTGCCAGCAGCCATGGACAGTTGGCCTATGGCTACACCTTC
-	TRBV11-2	TRBD1	TRBJ2-2	CASSARTGPAGELFF	TGTGCCAGCAGCGCCCGGACAGGCCCCGCCGGGGAGCTGTTTTTT
-	TRBV7-2	TRBD2	TRBJ2-2	CASSLVSGGPGELFF	TGTGCCAGCAGCTTAGTATCGGGGGGACCCGGGGAGCTGTTTTTT
-	TRBV10-2	-	TRBJ2-1	CASIGTNEQFF	TGCGCCAGCATAGGGACTAATGAGCAGTTCTTC
-	TRBV6-5	TRBD1	TRBJ2-2	CASSLQGAVTGELFF	TGTGCCAGCAGCCTACAGGGGGCCGTAACCGGGGAGCTGTTTTTT
-	TRBV7-7	TRBD1	TRBJ2-2	CASSRYPSGTANANTGELFF	TGTGCTAGCAGCCGCTACCCCTCCGGGACAGCAAACGCGAACACCGGGGAGCTGTTTTTT
-	TRBV10-2	TRBD2	TRBJ2-2	CASSETSAGELFF	TGCGCCAGCAGTGAGACTAGCGCCGGGGAGCTGTTTTTT
many	TRBV11-2	TRBD2	TRBJ2-1	CASSLVGGRAFEQFF	TGTGCCAGCAGCTTAGTAGGCGGGAGGGCCTTTGAGCAGTTCTTC
-	TRBV28	TRBD2	TRBJ2-1	CASSSSSGRALNEQFF	TGTGCCAGCAGTTCCTCTAGCGGGAGGGCCTTAAATGAGCAGTTCTTC
-	TRBV9	TRBD1	TRBJ2-1	CASSVTSQGAGNEQFF	TGTGCCAGCAGCGTAACTTCACAGGGGGCGGGCAATGAGCAGTTCTTC
few	TRBV11-2	-	TRBJ2-1	CASSPSSSYNEQFF	TGTGCCAGCAGCCCCTCGAGCTCCTACAATGAGCAGTTCTTC
once	TRBV3-1/TRBV3-2	-	TRBJ2-1	CASSQDPGQSNEQFF	TGTGCCAGCAGCCAAGATCCGGGGCAATCCAATGAGCAGTTCTTC
-	TRBV5-1	-	TRBJ1-5	CASSLEGGRGQPQHF	TGCGCCAGCAGCTTGGAAGGGGGGAGAGGGCAGCCCCAGCATTTT
-	TRBV27	-	TRBJ2-2	CATGEVGFPGELFF	TGTGCCACCGGGGAGGTCGGGTTTCCCGGGGAGCTGTTTTTT
few	TRBV11-2	-	TRBJ1-5	CASSIEPGQPQHF	TGTGCCAGCAGTATTGAACCAGGACAGCCCCAGCATTTT
-	TRBV18	-	TRBJ2-7	CASSPTGRDEQYF	TGTGCCAGCTCACCCACAGGGAGAGACGAGCAGTACTTC
once	TRBV4-1	-	TRBJ2-1	CASSQSRGFYEQFF	TGCGCCAGCAGCCAGTCGCGGGGTTTCTATGAGCAGTTCTTC
-	TRBV2	-	TRBJ1-1	CARGPAMDTEAFF	TGTGCCAGAGGACCCGCTATGGACACTGAAGCTTTCTTT
-	TRBV5-1	-	TRBJ2-7	CASSLRTSSSYEQYF	TGCGCCAGCAGCTTAAGGACCAGTAGCTCCTACGAGCAGTACTTC
few	TRBV21-1	-	TRBJ1-6	CASPPSYLHF	TGTGCCAGCCCCCCGAGTTACCTCCACTTT
once	TRBV18	TRBD1	TRBJ2-1	CASSQDRVPYNEQFF	TGTGCCAGCTCCCAGGACAGGGTTCCCTACAATGAGCAGTTCTTC
-	TRBV5-4	TRBD2	TRBJ2-1	CASSRGGYEQFF	TGTGCCAGCAGTCGGGGGGGGTATGAGCAGTTCTTC
-	TRBV15	-	TRBJ1-5	CAISRRQTSNQPQHF	TGTGCCATCAGCAGGCGACAGACCAGCAATCAGCCCCAGCATTTT
-	TRBV7-9	-	TRBJ1-4	CASSSYDEKLFF	TGTGCCAGCAGCTCTTATGATGAAAAACTGTTTTTT
many	TRBV9	-	TRBJ1-1	CASSVLGTGTEAFF	TGTGCCAGCAGCGTACTTGGGACGGGCACTGAAGCTTTCTTT
-	TRBV7-2	-	TRBJ2-6	CASSPRVAGANVLTF	TGTGCCAGCAGCCCGCGGGTGGCTGGGGCCAACGTCCTGACTTTC
once	TRBV3-1/TRBV3-2	-	TRBJ1-3	CASSLRDYPPFGNTIYF	TGTGCCAGCAGCCTCCGAGACTATCCTCCTTTTGGAAACACCATATATTTT
-	TRBV24-1	TRBD1	TRBJ2-5	CATSDPYRGQRETQYF	TGTGCCACCAGTGATCCCTACAGGGGGCAACGAGAGACCCAGTACTTC
-	TRBV18	-	TRBJ1-2	CASSPSANYGYTF	TGTGCCAGCTCACCGTCCGCTAACTATGGCTACACCTTC
few	TRBV7-9	TRBD2	TRBJ2-1	CASSPEGWGGMSNEQFF	TGTGCCAGCAGCCCCGAAGGTTGGGGAGGGATGTCGAATGAGCAGTTCTTC
-	TRBV18	TRBD1	TRBJ1-3	CASSGDGTAGNTIYF	TGTGCCAGCTCAGGCGACGGGACAGCTGGAAACACCATATATTTT
-	TRBV9	TRBD1	TRBJ1-3	CASNPGTGGFSGNTIYF	TGTGCCAGCAACCCCGGGACAGGGGGTTTCTCTGGAAACACCATATATTTT
few	TRBV3-1/TRBV3-2	-	TRBJ2-7	CASSQGTGRGSYEQYF	TGTGCCAGCAGCCAAGGTACTGGCAGGGGCTCCTACGAGCAGTACTTC
-	TRBV5-1	-	TRBJ1-2	CASSSGGGTANYGYTF	TGCGCCAGCAGCTCGGGGGGAGGGACTGCTAACTATGGCTACACCTTC
few	TRBV11-2	-	TRBJ2-1	CASSLGSSDNEQFF	TGTGCCAGCAGCTTAGGGTCTAGCGATAATGAGCAGTTCTTC
few	TRBV27	-	TRBJ2-3	CASRLLSTDTQYF	TGTGCCAGCAGGCTTCTAAGCACAGATACGCAGTATTTT
-	TRBV7-3	-	TRBJ1-1	CASSLTGLPNTEAFF	TGTGCCAGCAGCTTAACGGGGCTGCCGAACACTGAAGCTTTCTTT
-	TRBV11-2	TRBD2	TRBJ2-7	CASSLAGGTYEQYF	TGTGCCAGCAGCTTAGCGGGAGGAACCTACGAGCAGTACTTC
-	TRBV25-1	TRBD1	TRBJ1-4	CASSEYRGTGGGEKLFF	TGTGCCAGCAGTGAATACCGAGGGACAGGGGGCGGTGAAAAACTGTTTTTT